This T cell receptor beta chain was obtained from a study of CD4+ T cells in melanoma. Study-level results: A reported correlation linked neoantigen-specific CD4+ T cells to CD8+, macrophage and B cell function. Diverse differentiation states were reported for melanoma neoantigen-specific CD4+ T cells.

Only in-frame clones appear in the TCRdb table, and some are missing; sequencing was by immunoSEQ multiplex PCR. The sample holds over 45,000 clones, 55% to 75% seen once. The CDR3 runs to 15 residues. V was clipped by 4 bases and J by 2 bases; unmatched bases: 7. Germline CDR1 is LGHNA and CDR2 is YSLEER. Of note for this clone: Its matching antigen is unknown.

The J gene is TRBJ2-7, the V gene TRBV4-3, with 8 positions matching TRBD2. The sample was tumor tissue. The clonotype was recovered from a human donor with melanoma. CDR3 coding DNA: TGCGCCAGCAGCCCTCTAGCGGGTTCGACCTACGAGCAGTACTTC. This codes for CASSPLAGSTYEQYF.